These T cell receptor beta chains were read from a single sample in a study of spatial heterogeneity in lung cancer. Each CDR3 protein gets one entry after TCRdb re-called the 5' RACE reads with MiXCR. Of over 7,000 distinct CDR3 sequences in the sample, approximately 21% were seen once. Sample: PBMCs, taken at surgery. The receptors come from a female donor with early-stage non-small cell lung cancer. Both conserved end residues are part of each CDR3.

j_call v_call cdr3_aa
TRBJ1-1 TRBV12-3/TRBV12-4 CASRRRTGETEAFF
TRBJ2-1 TRBV6-5 CASGRYNEQFF
TRBJ1-1 TRBV6-6 CASSPDRGPTEAFF
TRBJ1-1 TRBV20-1 CSARAGEGENTEAFF
TRBJ2-1 TRBV12-3/TRBV12-4 CASSFAWFQFF
TRBJ1-2 TRBV5-6 CASIVFREDYGYTF
TRBJ1-1 TRBV3-1 CASSQETGTGKGTEAFF
TRBJ2-1 TRBV27 CASSSIRGAYNEQFF
TRBJ1-1 TRBV6-1 CASKGGGTGTLSEAFF
TRBJ1-2 TRBV18 CASSPETQGVNGGYTF
TRBJ2-2 TRBV28 CASRVTDRAGTGELFF
TRBJ2-2 TRBV9 CASRWGATGELFF
TRBJ2-3 TRBV7-9 CASSARRLANTDTQYF
TRBJ2-1 TRBV24-1 CATSTSGSYNEQFF
TRBJ2-7 TRBV27 CASSPRTGGTEQYF
TRBJ2-3 TRBV29-1 CSVDSRGGTDTQYF
TRBJ2-2 TRBV7-3 CASSLYGPNTGELFF
TRBJ2-7 TRBV2 CASSPIPRHEQYF
TRBJ2-2 TRBV7-9 CATPLAGGLLGELFF
TRBJ2-1 TRBV4-2 CASSQDLGGHNEQFF
TRBJ1-5 TRBV28 CAGARDSNQPQHF
TRBJ1-5 TRBV28 CASSWYREQGVIQPQHF
TRBJ2-7 TRBV30 CAWSGRTVYEQYF
TRBJ2-3 TRBV6-1 CASSELGATDTQYF
TRBJ2-1 TRBV6-1 CASSEIWIAGNNEQFF
TRBJ2-5 TRBV20-1 CSARDVLAGAETQYF
TRBJ2-2 TRBV12-3/TRBV12-4 CASSLWGPTGELFF
TRBJ2-7 TRBV3-1 CTSSQVAGVSEQYF
TRBJ2-6 TRBV5-1 CASSLQESSGANVLTF
TRBJ2-3 TRBV5-1 CASSLSPGAERTDTQYF
TRBJ2-1 TRBV20-1 CSAERDTSYNEQFF
TRBJ2-1 TRBV5-4 CASHRTEVINEQFF
TRBJ2-5 TRBV6-2/TRBV6-3 CASRADFQETQYF
TRBJ2-5 TRBV14 CASSRGGETQYF
TRBJ2-3 TRBV20-1 CSARDPAASTDTQYF
TRBJ2-3 TRBV19 CASSTRLIAGATDTQYF
TRBJ2-7 TRBV7-6 CASSLWGAEDYEQYF
TRBJ2-6 TRBV5-1 CASSDRDRGANVLTF
TRBJ2-5 TRBV11-2 CASSPLKREALGTQYF
TRBJ2-2 TRBV7-2 CASTFGGSAGELFF
TRBJ2-3 TRBV11-2 CASIGGRTRGVIDTQYF
TRBJ2-1 TRBV3-1 CASSQEDNYNEQFF
TRBJ2-1 TRBV29-1 CSVATSDEQFF
TRBJ2-1 TRBV5-1 CASSWIPGLAGVSSYNEQFF
TRBJ2-5 TRBV20-1 CSAAAGIGETQYF
TRBJ1-2 TRBV12-3/TRBV12-4 CASSPEAYGYTF
TRBJ2-2 TRBV7-6 CASSLNSPTVNTGELFF
TRBJ1-1 TRBV7-8 CASTAMLKATEAFF
TRBJ1-2 TRBV3-1 CASSQDSGYGGYTF
TRBJ2-1 TRBV5-5 CASSLRAGANNEQFF
TRBJ2-1 TRBV29-1 CSVSGTSGSDEQFF
TRBJ2-3 TRBV19 CASSRLLDRSTDTQYF
TRBJ2-1 TRBV4-1 CASSFLRGSYNEQFF
TRBJ1-1 TRBV7-6 CASSLGQGTEAFF
TRBJ2-5 TRBV5-1 CASSTGTGGVETQYF